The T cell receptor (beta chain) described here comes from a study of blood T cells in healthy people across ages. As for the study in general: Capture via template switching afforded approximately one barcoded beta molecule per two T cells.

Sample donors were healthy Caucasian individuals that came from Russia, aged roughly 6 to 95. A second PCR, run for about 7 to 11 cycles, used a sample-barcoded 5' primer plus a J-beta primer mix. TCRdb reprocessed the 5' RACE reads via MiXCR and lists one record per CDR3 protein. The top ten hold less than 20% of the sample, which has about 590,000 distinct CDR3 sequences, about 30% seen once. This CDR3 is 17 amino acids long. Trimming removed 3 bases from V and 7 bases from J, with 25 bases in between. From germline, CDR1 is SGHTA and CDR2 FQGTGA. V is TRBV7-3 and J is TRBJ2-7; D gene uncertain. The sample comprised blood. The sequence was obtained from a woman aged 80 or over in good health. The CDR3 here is CASSFLPGAKSYNEQYF. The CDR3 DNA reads TGTGCCAGCAGCTTTTTGCCGGGTGCGAAGAGCTACAATGAGCAGTACTTC.